The present TCR beta chain was sequenced within a study of cytomegalovirus exposure and HLA in healthy donors. Study-wide results and limits: According to an earlier analysis, most TCR beta V segments yielded productive rearrangements about 87% or about 30% of the time.

The PCR made use of 60 Vbeta and 13 Jbeta primers. Sequenced by immunoSEQ multiplex PCR; TCRdb stores in-frame clones only, minus some. Among about 43,000 clones listed, 51% were seen once. Germline V gene data show CDR1 as LGHNA and CDR2 as YNFKEQ. The ends were cut back, 1 base at V and 4 bases at J, with 20 bases in the middle. The CDR3 sequence is 17 residues long. Concerning this clone: Its cognate antigen is unknown.

The rearrangement joins TRBV4-2 to TRBJ2-7; maybe TRBD2 (5 bases). This receptor was identified in a man in his 60s in good health and CMV-seronegative. The source material was PBMCs. Written as DNA, the CDR3 is TGTGCCAGCAGCCAAGGGGGTTCTAGCTCCCTGAGTTACGAGCAGTACTTC. Residues: CASSQGGSSSLSYEQYF.